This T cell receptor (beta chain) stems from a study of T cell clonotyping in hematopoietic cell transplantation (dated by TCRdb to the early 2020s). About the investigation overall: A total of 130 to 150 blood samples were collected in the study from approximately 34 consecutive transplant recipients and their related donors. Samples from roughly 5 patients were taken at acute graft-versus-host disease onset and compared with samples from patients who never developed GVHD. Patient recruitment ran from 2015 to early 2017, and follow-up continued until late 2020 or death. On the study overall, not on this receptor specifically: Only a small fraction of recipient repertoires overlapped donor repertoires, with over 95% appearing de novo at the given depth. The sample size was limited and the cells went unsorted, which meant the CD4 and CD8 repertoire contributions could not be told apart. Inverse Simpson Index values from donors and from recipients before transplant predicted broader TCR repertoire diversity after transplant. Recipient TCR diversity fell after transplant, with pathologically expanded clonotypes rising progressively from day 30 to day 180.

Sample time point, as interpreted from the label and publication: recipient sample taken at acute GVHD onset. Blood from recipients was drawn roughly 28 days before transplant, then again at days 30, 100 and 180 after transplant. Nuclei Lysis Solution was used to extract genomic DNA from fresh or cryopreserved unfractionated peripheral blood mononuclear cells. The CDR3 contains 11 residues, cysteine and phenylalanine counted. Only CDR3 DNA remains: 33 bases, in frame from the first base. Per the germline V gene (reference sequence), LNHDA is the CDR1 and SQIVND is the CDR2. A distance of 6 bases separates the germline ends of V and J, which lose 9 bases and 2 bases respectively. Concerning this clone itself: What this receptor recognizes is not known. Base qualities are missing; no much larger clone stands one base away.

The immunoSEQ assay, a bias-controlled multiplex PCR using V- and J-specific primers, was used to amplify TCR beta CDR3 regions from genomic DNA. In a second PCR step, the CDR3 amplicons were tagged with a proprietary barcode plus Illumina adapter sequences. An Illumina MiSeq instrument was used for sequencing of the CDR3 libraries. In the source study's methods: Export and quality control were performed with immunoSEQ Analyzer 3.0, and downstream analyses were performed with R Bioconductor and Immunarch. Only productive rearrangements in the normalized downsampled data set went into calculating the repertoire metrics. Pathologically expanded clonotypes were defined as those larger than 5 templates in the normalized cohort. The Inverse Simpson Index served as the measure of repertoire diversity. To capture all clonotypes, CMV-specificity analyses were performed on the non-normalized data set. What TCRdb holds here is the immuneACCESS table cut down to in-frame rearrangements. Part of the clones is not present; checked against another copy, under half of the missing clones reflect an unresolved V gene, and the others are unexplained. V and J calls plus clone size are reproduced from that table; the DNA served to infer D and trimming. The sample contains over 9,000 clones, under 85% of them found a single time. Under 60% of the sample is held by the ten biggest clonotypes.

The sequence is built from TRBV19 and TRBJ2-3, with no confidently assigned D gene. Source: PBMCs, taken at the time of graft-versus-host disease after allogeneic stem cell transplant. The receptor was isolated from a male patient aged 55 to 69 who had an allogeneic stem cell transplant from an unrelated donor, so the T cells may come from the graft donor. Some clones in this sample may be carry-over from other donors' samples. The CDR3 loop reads CASRDTDTQYF. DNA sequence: TGTGCCAGCCGCGACACAGATACGCAGTATTTT.